This T cell receptor (beta chain) was recorded in a study of blood T cell repertoires in COVID-19. Study as a whole: T cells, B-cell-depleted T cells, or PBMCs supplied cDNA or gDNA.

In the original analysis: Counts of nucleated cells, estimated from reference gene primer amplification, were obtained. Sequencing was performed with immunoSEQ multiplex PCR; in TCRdb, only in-frame clones are kept and a portion is missing. V and J calls and clone size are copied from that table; D and trimming were computed from the DNA. Of around 320,000 clones listed, roughly 91% are singletons. Study members were between about 18 and 95 years old and lived in about two dozen US regions. Allocation to cohorts depended on clinical history reported by the participants. Germline lookup yields CDR1 MNHEY and CDR2 SVGAGI. Trimming left V 5 bases short and J 6 bases short, with 14 bases between. CDR3 length equals 14 residues.

The V gene is TRBV6-5, the J gene TRBJ2-1, with a possible D match to TRBD2 (5 bases). The TCR sequence derives from a woman between 45 and 60 years old who had been exposed to COVID-19. The sequencing input was PBMCs or T cells enriched from blood (not recorded which). The CDR3 region is CASSLGPEGNEQFF. CDR3 coding DNA: TGTGCCAGCAGTCTTGGACCCGAGGGCAATGAGCAGTTCTTC.